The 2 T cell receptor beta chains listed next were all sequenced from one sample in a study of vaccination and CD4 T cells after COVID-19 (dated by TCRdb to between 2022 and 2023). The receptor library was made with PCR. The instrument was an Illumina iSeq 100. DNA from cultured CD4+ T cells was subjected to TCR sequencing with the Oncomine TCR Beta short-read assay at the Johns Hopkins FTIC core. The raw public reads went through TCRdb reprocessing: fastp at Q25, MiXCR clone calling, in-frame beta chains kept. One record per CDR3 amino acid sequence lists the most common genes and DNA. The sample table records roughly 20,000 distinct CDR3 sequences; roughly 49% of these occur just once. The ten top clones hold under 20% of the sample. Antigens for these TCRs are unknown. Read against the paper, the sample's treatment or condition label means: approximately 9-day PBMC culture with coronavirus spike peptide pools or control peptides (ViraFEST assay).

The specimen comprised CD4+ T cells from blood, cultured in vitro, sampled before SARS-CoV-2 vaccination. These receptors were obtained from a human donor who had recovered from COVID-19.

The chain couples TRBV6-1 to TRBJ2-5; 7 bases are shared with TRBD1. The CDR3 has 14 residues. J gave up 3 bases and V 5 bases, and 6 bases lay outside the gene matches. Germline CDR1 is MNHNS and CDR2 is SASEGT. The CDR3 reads CASSTIQGKETQYF. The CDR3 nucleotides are TGTGCCAGCAGTACGATACAGGGGAAAGAGACCCAGTACTTC.

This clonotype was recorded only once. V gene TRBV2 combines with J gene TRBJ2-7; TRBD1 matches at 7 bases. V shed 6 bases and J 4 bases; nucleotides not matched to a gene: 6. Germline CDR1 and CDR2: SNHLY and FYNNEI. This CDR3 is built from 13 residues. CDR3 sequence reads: CASRGTATYEQYF. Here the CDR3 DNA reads TGTGCCAGCAGGGGGACAGCCACTTACGAGCAGTACTTC.